Below, 4 T cell receptor beta chains from the same sample are listed, as sequenced in a study of T cells expressing NK-cell markers. TCRdb processed the 5' RACE reads again and assigns one entry to each CDR3 protein, with no DNA. The ten most abundant clones cover 1.4% of a sample with about 460,000 distinct CDR3 sequences. Source material: blood T cells: a sorted CD56 or NKG2C T cell subset, CD4+ or CD8+ T cells, or bulk PBMC T cells (not recorded which). All receptors derive from a woman aged 45-59 years in good health.

The chain employs TRBV7-9 and TRBJ2-3; the TRBD1 assignment by TCRdb is unverifiable without DNA. The CDR3 runs to 15 residues. CDR1 and CDR2 (germline): SEHNR, FQNEAQ (reference sequence). CDR3 in amino acids: CASSARLGSTDTQYF. Supplemented by reference TRBV7-9 and TRBJ2-3, the full variable domain reads DTGVSQNPRHKITKRGQNVTFRCDPISEHNRLYWYRQTLGQGPEFLTYFQNEAQLEKSRLLSDRFSAERPKGSFSTLEIQRTEQGDSAMYLCASSARLGSTDTQYFGPGTRLTVL.

The V and J genes are TRBV11-2 and TRBJ1-2; absent DNA, TCRdb's TRBD1 call cannot be checked. The CDR3 spans 14 residues. CDR1 and CDR2 (germline): SGHAT, FQNNGV. CDR3 amino acids: CASSGTGANYGYTF.

The J gene is TRBJ1-4, the V gene TRBV7-2. From germline, CDR1 is SGHTA and CDR2 FQGNSA. The CDR3 runs to 12 residues. The CDR3 protein is CASSLVREKLFF. Full variable domain (outside the CDR3, taken from reference TRBV7-2 and TRBJ1-4): GAGVSQSPSNKVTEKGKDVELRCDPISGHTALYWYRQSLGQGLEFLIYFQGNSAPDKSGLPSDRFSAERTGGSVSTLTIQRTQQEDSAVYLCASSLVREKLFFGSGTQLSVL.

The rearrangement joins TRBV4-1 to TRBJ2-5; TCRdb gives TRBD2 as the D gene, but with no DNA this cannot be confirmed. Germline values: CDR1 MGHRA, CDR2 YSYEKL. This CDR3 has 14 amino acids. The CDR3 region is CASSQSGGRETQYF.